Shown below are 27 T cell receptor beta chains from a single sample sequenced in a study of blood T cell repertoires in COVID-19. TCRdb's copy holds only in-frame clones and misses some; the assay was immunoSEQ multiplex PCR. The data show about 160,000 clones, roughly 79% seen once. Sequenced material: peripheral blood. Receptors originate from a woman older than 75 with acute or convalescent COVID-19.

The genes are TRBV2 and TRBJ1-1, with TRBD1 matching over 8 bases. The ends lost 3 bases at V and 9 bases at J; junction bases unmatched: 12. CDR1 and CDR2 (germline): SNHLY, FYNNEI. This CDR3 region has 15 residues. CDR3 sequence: CASSESPGQGAQAFF. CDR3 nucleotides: TGTGCCAGCAGTGAGTCTCCCGGGCAGGGGGCACAAGCTTTCTTT.

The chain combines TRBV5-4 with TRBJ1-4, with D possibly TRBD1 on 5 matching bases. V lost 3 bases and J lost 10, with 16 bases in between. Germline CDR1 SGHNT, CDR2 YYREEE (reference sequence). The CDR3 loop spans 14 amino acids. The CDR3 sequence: CASSSDSLQGKLFF. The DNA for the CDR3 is TGTGCCAGCAGCTCTGACTCCCTTCAGGGAAAACTGTTTTTT. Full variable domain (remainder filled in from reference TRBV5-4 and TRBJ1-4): ETGVTQSPTHLIKTRGQQVTLRCSSQSGHNTVSWYQQALGQGPQFIFQYYREEENGRGNFPPRFSGLQFPNYSSELNVNALELDDSALYLCASSSDSLQGKLFFGSGTQLSVL.

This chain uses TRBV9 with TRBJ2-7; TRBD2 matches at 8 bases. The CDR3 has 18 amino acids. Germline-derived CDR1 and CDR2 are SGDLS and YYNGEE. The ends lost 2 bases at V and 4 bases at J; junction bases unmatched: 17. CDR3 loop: CASSVLSGFGRAYYEQYF. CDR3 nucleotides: TGTGCCAGCAGCGTTCTTTCGGGTTTCGGGAGGGCCTATTACGAGCAGTACTTC. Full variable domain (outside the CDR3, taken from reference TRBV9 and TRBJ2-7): DSGVTQTPKHLITATGQRVTLRCSPRSGDLSVYWYQQSLDQGLQFLIQYYNGEERAKGNILERFSAQQFPDLHSELNLSSLELGDSALYFCASSVLSGFGRAYYEQYFGPGTRLTVT.

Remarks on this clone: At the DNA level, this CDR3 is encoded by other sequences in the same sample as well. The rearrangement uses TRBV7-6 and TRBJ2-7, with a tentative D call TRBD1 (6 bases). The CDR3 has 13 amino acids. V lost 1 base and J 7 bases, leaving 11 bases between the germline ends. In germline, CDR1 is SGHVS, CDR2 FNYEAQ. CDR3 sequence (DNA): TGTGCCAGCAGCTTAGGGGGGCCGGGTGAGCAGTACTTC. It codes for CASSLGGPGEQYF.

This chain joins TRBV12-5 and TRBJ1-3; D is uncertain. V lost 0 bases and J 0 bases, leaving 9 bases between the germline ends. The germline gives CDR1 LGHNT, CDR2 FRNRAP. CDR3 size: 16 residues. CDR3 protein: CASGLVLVSSGNTIYF. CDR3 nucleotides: TGTGCTAGTGGTTTGGTACTGGTGAGCTCTGGAAACACCATATATTTT.

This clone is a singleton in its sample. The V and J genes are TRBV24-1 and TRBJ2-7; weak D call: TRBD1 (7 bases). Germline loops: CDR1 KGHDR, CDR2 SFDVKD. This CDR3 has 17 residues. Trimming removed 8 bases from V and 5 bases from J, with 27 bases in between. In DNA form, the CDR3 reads TGTGCCACCACCCTAAGGGGGCGGCGGACTATCCCCCACGAGCAGTACTTC. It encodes CATTLRGRRTIPHEQYF.

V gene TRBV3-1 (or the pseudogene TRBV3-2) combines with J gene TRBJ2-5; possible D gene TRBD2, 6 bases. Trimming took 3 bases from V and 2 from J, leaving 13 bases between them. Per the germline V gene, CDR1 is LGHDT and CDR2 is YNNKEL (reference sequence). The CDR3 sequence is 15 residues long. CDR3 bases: TGTGCCAGCAGCCAGCGGGGACCCTCACAAGAGACCCAGTACTTC. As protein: CASSQRGPSQETQYF.

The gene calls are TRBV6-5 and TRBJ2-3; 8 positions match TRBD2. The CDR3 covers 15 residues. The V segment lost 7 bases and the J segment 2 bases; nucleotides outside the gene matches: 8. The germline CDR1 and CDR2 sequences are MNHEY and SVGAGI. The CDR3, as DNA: TGTGCCAGCATATCTAGCGGGTTGACCACAGATACGCAGTATTTT. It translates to CASISSGLTTDTQYF.

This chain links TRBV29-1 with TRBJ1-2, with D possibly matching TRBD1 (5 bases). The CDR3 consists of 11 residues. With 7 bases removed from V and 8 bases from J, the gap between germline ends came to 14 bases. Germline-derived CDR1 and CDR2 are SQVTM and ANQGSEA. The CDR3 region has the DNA TGCAGCGGTCGGGGGACGGACGGCTACACCTTC. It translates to CSGRGTDGYTF.

The CDR3 reads CASSGQGEAFF. The CDR3 nucleotides are TGTGCCAGCTCAGGTCAGGGCGAAGCTTTCTTT. The chain joins TRBV18 to TRBJ1-1, with a tentative D call TRBD1 (5 bases). Germline V gives CDR1 KGHSH, CDR2 LQKENI. CDR3 length equals 11 residues. The germline V and J ends were trimmed by 5 bases and 8 bases, with 9 bases remaining between them.

CDR3 DNA: TGTGCCAGCTCTCCGGGGCAGGGGGTCCCCTACGAGCAGTACTTC. This sequence encodes CASSPGQGVPYEQYF. The chain uses TRBV18 and TRBJ2-7; 7 bases are a match to TRBD1. CDR3 length equals 15 residues. Germline lookup yields CDR1 KGHSH and CDR2 LQKENI. With V trimmed by 6 bases and J by 2 bases, 10 bases remained unmatched.

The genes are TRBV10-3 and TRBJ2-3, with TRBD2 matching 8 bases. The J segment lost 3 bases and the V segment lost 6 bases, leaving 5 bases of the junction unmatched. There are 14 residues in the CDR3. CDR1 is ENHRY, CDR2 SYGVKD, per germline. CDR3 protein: CAISGSGTTDTQYF. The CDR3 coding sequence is TGTGCCATCAGCGGTAGCGGGACGACAGATACGCAGTATTTT.

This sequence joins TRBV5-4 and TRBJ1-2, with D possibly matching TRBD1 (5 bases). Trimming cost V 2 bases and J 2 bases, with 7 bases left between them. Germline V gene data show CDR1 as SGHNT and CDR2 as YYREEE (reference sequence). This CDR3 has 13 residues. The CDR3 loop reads CASSFSGNYGYTF. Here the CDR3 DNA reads TGTGCCAGCAGCTTCTCAGGGAACTATGGCTACACCTTC. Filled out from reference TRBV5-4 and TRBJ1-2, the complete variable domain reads ETGVTQSPTHLIKTRGQQVTLRCSSQSGHNTVSWYQQALGQGPQFIFQYYREEENGRGNFPPRFSGLQFPNYSSELNVNALELDDSALYLCASSFSGNYGYTFGSGTRLTVV.

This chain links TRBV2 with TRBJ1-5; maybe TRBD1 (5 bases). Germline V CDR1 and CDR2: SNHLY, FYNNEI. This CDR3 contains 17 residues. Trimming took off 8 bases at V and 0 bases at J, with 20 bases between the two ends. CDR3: CASSLMGQVYSNQPQHF. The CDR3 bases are TGTGCCAGCTCCCTAATGGGGCAGGTCTATAGCAATCAGCCCCAGCATTTT.

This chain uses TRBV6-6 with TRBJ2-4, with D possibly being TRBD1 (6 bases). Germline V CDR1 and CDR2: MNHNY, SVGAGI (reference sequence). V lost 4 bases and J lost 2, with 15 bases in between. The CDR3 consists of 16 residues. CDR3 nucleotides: TGTGCCAGCAGTTCACAGGGTAGAGGCCCCAAAAACATTCAGTACTTC. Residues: CASSSQGRGPKNIQYF.

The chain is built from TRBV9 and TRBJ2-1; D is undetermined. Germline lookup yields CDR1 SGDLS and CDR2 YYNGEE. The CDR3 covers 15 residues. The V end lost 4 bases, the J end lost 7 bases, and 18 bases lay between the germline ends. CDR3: CASSFSSTPANEQFF. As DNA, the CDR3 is TGTGCCAGCAGCTTCAGCTCGACTCCGGCTAATGAGCAGTTCTTC.

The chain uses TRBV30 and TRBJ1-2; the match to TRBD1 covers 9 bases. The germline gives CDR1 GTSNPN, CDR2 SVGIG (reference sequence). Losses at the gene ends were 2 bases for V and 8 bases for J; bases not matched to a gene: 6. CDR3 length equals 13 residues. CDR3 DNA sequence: TGTGCCTGGAGTTGGGGACAGGGAGGAGGCTACACCTTC. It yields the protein CAWSWGQGGGYTF.

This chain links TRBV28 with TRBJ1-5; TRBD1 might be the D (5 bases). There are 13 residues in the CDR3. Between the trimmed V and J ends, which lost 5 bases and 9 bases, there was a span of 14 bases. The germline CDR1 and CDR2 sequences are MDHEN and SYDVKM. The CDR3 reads CASSPRVPRPQHF. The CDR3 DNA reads TGTGCCAGCAGTCCCAGGGTCCCAAGGCCCCAGCATTTT.

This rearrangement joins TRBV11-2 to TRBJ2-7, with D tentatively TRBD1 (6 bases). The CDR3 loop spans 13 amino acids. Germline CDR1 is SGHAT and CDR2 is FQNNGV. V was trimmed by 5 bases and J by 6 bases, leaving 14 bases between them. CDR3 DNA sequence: TGTGCCAGCAGCCCGGACAGAGGGGTCGAGCAGTACTTC. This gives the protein CASSPDRGVEQYF.

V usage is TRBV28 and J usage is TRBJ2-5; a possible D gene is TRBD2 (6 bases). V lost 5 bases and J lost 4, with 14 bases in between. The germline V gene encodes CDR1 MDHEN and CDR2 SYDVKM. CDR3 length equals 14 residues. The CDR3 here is CASSDWGRRETQYF. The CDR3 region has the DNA TGTGCCAGCAGTGACTGGGGGAGGCGAGAGACCCAGTACTTC. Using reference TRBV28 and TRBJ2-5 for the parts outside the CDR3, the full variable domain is DVKVTQSSRYLVKRTGEKVFLECVQDMDHENMFWYRQDPGLGLRLIYFSYDVKMKEKGDIPEGYSVSREKKERFSLILESASTNQTSMYLCASSDWGRRETQYFGPGTRLLVL.

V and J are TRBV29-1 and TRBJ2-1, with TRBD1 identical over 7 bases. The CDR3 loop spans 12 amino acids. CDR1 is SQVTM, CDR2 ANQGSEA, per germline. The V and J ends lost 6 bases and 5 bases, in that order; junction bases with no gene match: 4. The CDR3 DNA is TGCAGCGTGCTGACAGGGAACAATGAGCAGTTCTTC. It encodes CSVLTGNNEQFF.

CDR3 amino acids: CASSLDSSPLANEQYF. The CDR3 coding sequence is TGTGCCAGCAGCTTAGATAGCTCACCGCTAGCCAACGAGCAGTACTTC. This sequence joins TRBV11-2 and TRBJ2-7; the D gene is possibly TRBD2 (5 bases). Germline V gene lookup returns CDR1 SGHAT and CDR2 FQNNGV. This CDR3 region has 16 residues. Trimming removed 0 bases from V and 5 bases from J, with 17 bases in between.

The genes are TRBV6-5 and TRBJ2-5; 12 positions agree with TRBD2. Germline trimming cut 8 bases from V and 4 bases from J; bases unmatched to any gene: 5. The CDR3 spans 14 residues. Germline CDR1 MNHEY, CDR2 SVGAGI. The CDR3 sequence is CASGTSGRRETQYF. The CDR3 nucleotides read TGTGCCAGCGGAACTAGCGGGAGGAGAGAGACCCAGTACTTC.

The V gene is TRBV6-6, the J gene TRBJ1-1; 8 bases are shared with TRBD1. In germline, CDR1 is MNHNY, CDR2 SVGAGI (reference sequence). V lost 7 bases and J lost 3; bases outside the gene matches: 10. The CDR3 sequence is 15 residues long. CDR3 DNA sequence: TGTGCCAGCACCCTACTTCAGACAGGGGACACTGAAGCTTTCTTT. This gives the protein CASTLLQTGDTEAFF.

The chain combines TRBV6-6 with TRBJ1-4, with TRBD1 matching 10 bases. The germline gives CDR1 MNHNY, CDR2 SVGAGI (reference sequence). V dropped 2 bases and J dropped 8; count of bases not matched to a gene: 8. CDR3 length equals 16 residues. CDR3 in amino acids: CASSYRAGTGDEKLFF. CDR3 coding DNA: TGTGCCAGCAGTTACCGCGCCGGGACAGGGGACGAAAAACTGTTTTTT.

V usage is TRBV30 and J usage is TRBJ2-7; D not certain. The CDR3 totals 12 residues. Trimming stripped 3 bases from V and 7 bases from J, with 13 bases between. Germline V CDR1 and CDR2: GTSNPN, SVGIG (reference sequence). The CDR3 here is CAWSGVLREQYF. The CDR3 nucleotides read TGTGCCTGGAGCGGAGTACTTAGGGAGCAGTACTTC.

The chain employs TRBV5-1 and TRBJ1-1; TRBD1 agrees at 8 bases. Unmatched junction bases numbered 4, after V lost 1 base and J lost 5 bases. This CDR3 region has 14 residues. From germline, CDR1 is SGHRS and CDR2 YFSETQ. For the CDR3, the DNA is TGCGCCAGCAGCTTGCCAGGGGGCGGGACTGAAGCTTTCTTT. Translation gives CASSLPGGGTEAFF.